What follows are 10 T cell receptor beta chains derived from one specimen sequenced in a study of T-cell memory formation after mild COVID-19. TCRdb re-called the 5' RACE reads with MiXCR, one entry per CDR3 protein. The sample has 150,000 to 200,000 distinct CDR3 sequences; 11% are singletons. Sequencing input: PBMCs or a T cell subset sorted from them (not recorded which). All receptors derive from a man younger than 30 who had mild COVID-19 (a few samples of this study predate the infection). Cell type and time point are not known.

This clonotype was counted only a few times. The chain has TRBV7-2 and TRBJ2-5; perhaps TRBD1 as D (5 bases). Germline V CDR1 and CDR2: SGHTA, FQGNSA. The CDR3 has 13 residues. Trimming shortened V by 5 bases and J by 4 bases, and 11 bases separated the two germline ends. CDR3 sequence: CASSPGLRETQYF. The CDR3 DNA is TGTGCCAGCAGCCCAGGGTTACGAGAGACCCAGTACTTC.

The V and J genes are TRBV18 and TRBJ2-5; D gene uncertain. Per germline, CDR1 KGHSH and CDR2 LQKENI. This CDR3 has 13 residues. V lost 3 bases to trimming and J lost 2 bases, with 7 bases between them. The DNA for the CDR3 is TGTGCCAGCTCACCTAGCCAACAAGAGACCCAGTACTTC. It specifies CASSPSQQETQYF.

Only a few counts were recorded for this clonotype. The chain joins TRBV30 to TRBJ2-2; D call uncertain. V lost 1 base, J lost 10 bases, and 13 bases lay in between. This CDR3 contains 13 residues. CDR1 is GTSNPN, CDR2 SVGIG, per germline (reference sequence). The CDR3 is CAWSAYSVPELFF. CDR3 DNA sequence: TGTGCCTGGAGTGCCTATTCGGTCCCGGAGCTGTTTTTT.

CDR3 amino acids: CASSLGGYSGAFF. For the CDR3, the DNA is TGTGCCAGCAGTTTGGGAGGGTACTCTGGGGCTTTCTTT. The V gene is TRBV12-3 or TRBV12-4, the J gene TRBJ1-1; D not certain. This CDR3 has 13 residues. The V and J ends lost 3 bases and 11 bases respectively, with 16 bases between them.

V and J are TRBV12-3 or TRBV12-4 and TRBJ2-1; D possibly uses TRBD1 or TRBD2 (5 bases each). The V gene lost 5 bases and the J gene lost 5 bases, with 13 bases spanning the gap. The CDR3 covers 14 residues. For the CDR3, the DNA is TGTGCCAGCAGTGGGTGGGACGGCCACAATGAGCAGTTCTTC. Encoded protein: CASSGWDGHNEQFF.

This clonotype was recorded at least ten times. J is TRBJ2-1 and V is TRBV20-1; 10 bases match TRBD2. The ends lost 8 bases at V and 3 bases at J; junction bases unmatched: 4. The V gene's germline CDR1 is DFQATT and CDR2 SNEGSKA (reference sequence). CDR3 size: 13 residues. This CDR3 reads CSFRTSGYNEQFF. The CDR3 DNA reads TGCAGTTTTCGGACTAGCGGCTACAATGAGCAGTTCTTC.

This chain links TRBV2 with TRBJ2-7; D gene unclear. In germline, CDR1 is SNHLY, CDR2 FYNNEI. V was cut by 4 bases and J by 5 bases, with 6 bases left in between. CDR3 size: 11 residues. In DNA form, the CDR3 reads TGTGCCAGCAGTGGGGTCCACGAGCAGTACTTC. Residues: CASSGVHEQYF.

This clonotype showed up just a few times. The rearrangement uses TRBV5-1 and TRBJ2-5; D call uncertain. The germline V gene has CDR1 SGHRS and CDR2 YFSETQ. V was shortened by 2 bases and J by 3 bases, with 14 bases between the two germline ends. This CDR3 spans 15 amino acids. CDR3: CASSLSFRTEETQYF. In DNA, the CDR3 is TGCGCCAGCAGCTTATCGTTCCGGACCGAAGAGACCCAGTACTTC.

This clonotype was seen ten or more times. The chain uses TRBV7-2 and TRBJ2-7; 7 bases line up with TRBD2. The V and J ends lost 5 bases and 3 bases, in that order; junction bases with no gene match: 4. The germline gives CDR1 SGHTA, CDR2 FQGNSA. This CDR3 has 13 residues. The CDR3 nucleotides are TGTGCCAGCAGCCTAGGACTAGACTACGAGCAGTACGTC. Translating it yields CASSLGLDYEQYV.

In its sample, this clonotype was seen a few times. The V and J genes are TRBV7-9 and TRBJ2-5, with 8 positions matching TRBD2. V lost 8 bases, J lost 5 bases, and 7 bases stayed unmatched. Germline loops: CDR1 SEHNR, CDR2 FQNEAQ (reference sequence). CDR3 length: 13 amino acids. CDR3 sequence: CASGAGGQETQYF. The CDR3, as DNA: TGTGCCAGCGGTGCGGGGGGCCAGGAGACCCAGTACTTC.